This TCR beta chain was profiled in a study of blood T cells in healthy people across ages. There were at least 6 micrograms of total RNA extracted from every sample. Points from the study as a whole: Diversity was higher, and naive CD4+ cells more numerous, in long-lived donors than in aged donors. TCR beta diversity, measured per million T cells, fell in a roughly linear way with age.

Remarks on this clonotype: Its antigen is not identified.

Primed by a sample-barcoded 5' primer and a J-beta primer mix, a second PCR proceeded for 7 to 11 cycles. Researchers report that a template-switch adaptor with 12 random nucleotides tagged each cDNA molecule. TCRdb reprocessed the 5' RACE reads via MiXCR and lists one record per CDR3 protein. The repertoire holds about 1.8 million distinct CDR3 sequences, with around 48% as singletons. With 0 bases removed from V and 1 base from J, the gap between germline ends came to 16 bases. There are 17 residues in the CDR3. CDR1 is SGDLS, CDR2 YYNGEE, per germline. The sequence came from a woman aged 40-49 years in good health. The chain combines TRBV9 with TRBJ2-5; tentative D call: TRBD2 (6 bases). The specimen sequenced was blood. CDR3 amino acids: CASSVATRGGFQETQYF. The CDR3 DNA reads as TGTGCCAGCAGCGTAGCTACGCGGGGCGGCTTCCAAGAGACCCAGTACTTC.